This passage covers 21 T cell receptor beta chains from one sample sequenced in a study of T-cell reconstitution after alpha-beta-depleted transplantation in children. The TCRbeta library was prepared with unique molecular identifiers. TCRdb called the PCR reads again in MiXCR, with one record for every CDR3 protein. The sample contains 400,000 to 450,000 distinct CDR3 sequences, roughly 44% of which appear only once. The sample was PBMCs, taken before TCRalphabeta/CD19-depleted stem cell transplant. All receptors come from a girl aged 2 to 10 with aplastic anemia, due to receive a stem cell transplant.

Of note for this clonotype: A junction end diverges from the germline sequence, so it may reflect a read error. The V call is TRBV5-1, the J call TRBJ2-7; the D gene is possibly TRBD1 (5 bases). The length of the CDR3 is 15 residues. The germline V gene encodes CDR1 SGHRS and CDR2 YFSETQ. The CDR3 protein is CSSSLKGIPSYEQYF. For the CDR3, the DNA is TGCTCCAGCAGCTTGAAGGGGATCCCCTCCTACGAGCAGTACTTC.

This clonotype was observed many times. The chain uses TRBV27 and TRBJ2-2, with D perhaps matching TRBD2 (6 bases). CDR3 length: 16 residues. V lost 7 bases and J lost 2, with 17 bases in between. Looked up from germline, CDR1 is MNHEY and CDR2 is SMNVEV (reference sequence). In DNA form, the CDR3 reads TGTGCCAGCACCGTGGGGGGTCTGCGAAACACCGGGGAGCTGTTTTTT. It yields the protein CASTVGGLRNTGELFF.

The CDR3 bases are TGCAGTGTCCAGGAAGACGTCGGCTATGGCTACACCTTC. It yields the protein CSVQEDVGYGYTF. This sequence joins TRBV20-1 and TRBJ1-2; D not resolved. The CDR3 extends over 13 amino acids. Germline CDR1 DFQATT, CDR2 SNEGSKA (reference sequence). The V end was cut by 7 bases, the J end by 4 bases, with 16 bases between.

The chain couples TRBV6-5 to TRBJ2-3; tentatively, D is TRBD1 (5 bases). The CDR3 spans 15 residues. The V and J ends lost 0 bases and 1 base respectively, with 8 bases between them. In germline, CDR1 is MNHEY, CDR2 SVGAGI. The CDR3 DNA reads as TGTGCCAGCAGTTACTCTTTACAGGGCACAGATACGCAGTATTTT. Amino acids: CASSYSLQGTDTQYF.

For the CDR3, the DNA is TGTGCCAGCAGTCCCCGAGGAGGGGGCGGCGAGACCCAGTACTTC. Protein product: CASSPRGGGGETQYF. The rearrangement uses TRBV6-1 and TRBJ2-5; weak D call: TRBD1 (7 bases). The V end was cut by 5 bases, the J end by 5 bases, with 18 bases between. This CDR3 region has 15 residues. CDR1 MNHNS and CDR2 SASEGT come from the germline V gene.

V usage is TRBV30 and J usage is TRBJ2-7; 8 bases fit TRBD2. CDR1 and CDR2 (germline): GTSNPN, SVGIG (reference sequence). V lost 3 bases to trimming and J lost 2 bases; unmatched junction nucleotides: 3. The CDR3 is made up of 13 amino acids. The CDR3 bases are TGTGCCTGGAGACTAGCGGCCACCTACGAGCAGTACTTC. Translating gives CAWRLAATYEQYF.

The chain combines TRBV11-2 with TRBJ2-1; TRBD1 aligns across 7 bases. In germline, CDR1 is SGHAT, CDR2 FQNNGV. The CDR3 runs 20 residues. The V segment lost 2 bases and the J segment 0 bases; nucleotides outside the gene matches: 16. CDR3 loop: CASSLHPRQGARPSYNEQFF. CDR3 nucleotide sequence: TGTGCCAGCAGCTTACATCCAAGACAGGGAGCGAGGCCCTCCTACAATGAGCAGTTCTTC.

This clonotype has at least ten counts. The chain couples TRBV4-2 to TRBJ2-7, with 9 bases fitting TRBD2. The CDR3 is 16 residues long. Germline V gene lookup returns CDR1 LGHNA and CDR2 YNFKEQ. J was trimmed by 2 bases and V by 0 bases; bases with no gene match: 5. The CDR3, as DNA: TGTGCCAGCAGCCAAGAACGGGCTAGCGGGGCCTACGAGCAGTACTTC. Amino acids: CASSQERASGAYEQYF.

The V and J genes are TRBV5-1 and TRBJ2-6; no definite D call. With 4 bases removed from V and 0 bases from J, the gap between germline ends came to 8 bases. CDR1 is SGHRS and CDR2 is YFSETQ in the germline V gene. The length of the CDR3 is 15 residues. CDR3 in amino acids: CASSPGISGANVLTF. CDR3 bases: TGCGCCAGCAGCCCCGGTATCTCTGGGGCCAACGTCCTGACTTTC.

The CDR3, as DNA: TGCGCCAGCAGGCCAGAAGCGGGAGGCTATGAGCAGTACTTC. Encoded protein: CASRPEAGGYEQYF. This chain links TRBV5-1 with TRBJ2-1; 9 bases are shared with TRBD2. The J call may not be correct, given that the DNA end is closer to TRBJ2-7. The CDR3 contains 14 residues. Germline V gene data show CDR1 as SGHRS and CDR2 as YFSETQ.

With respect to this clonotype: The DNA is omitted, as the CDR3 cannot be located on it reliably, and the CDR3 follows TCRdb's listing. This CDR3 reads CASSFGPGRNYEQYF. This chain joins TRBV5-5 and TRBJ2-7; the tabulated D call, TRBD1, remains unverified against the DNA. Germline V gives CDR1 SGHKS, CDR2 YYEKEE (reference sequence). With termini counted, the CDR3 has 15 amino acids.

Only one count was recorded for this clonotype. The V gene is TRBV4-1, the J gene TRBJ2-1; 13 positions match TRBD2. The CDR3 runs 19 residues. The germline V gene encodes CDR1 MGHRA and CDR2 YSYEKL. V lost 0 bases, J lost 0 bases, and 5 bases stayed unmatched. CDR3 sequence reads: CASSQDGLAGAFSYNEQFF. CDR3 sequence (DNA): TGCGCCAGCAGCCAAGACGGACTAGCGGGGGCCTTCTCCTACAATGAGCAGTTCTTC.

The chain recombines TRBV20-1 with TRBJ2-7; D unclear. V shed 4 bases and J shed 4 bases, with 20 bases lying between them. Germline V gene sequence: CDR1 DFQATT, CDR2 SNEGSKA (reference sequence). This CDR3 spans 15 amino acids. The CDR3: CSATIRSESIYEQYF. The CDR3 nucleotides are TGCAGTGCTACAATCCGGAGCGAGTCGATTTACGAGCAGTACTTC.

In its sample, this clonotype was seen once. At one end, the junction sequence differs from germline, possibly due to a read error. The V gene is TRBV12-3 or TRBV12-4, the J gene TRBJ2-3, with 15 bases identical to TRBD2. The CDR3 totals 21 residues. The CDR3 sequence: CASSSGARGLAGGRRTDTHYF. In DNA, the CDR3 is TGTGCCAGCAGTTCAGGGGCGAGGGGACTAGCGGGGGGCCGACGCACAGATACGCATTATTTT.

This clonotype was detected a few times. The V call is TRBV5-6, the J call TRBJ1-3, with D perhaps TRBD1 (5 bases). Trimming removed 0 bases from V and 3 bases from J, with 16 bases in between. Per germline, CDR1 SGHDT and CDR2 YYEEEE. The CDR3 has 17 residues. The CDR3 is CASSLAVGRVDGNTIYF. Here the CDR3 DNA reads TGTGCCAGCAGCTTGGCCGTCGGCAGGGTGGATGGAAACACCATATATTTT.

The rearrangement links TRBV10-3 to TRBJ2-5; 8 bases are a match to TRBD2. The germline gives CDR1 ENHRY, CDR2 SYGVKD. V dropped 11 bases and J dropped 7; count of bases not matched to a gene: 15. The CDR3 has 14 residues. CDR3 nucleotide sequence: TGTGCCCACGTCAAAGCGGGGGTGTCGCGGACCCAGTACTTC. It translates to CAHVKAGVSRTQYF.

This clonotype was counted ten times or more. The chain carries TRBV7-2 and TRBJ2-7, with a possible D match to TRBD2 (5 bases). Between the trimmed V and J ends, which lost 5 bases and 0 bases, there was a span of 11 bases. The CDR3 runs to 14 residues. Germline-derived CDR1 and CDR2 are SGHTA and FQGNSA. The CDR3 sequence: CASSVGLFSYEQYF. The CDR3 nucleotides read TGTGCCAGCAGCGTCGGACTGTTCTCCTACGAGCAGTACTTC.

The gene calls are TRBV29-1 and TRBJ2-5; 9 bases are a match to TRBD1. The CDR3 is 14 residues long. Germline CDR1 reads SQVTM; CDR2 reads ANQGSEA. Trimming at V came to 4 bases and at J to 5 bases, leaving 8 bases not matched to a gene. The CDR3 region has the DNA TGCAGCGTTGGGGGGACAGGGTCAGACGAGACCCAGTACTTC. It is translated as CSVGGTGSDETQYF. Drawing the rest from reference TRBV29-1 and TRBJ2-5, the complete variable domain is SAVISQKPSRDICQRGTSLTIQCQVDSQVTMMFWYRQQPGQSLTLIATANQGSEATYESGFVIDKFPISRPNLTFSTLTVSNMSPEDSSIYLCSVGGTGSDETQYFGPGTRLLVL.

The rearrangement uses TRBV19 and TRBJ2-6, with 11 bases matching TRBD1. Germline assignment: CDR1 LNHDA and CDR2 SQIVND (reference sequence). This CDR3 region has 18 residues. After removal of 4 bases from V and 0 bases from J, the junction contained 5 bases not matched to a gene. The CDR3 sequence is CASSRDRGAYSGANVLTF. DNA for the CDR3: TGTGCCAGTAGTAGGGACAGGGGGGCGTACTCTGGGGCCAACGTCCTGACTTTC. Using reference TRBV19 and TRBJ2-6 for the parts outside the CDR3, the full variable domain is DGGITQSPKYLFRKEGQNVTLSCEQNLNHDAMYWYRQDPGQGLRLIYYSQIVNDFQKGDIAEGYSVSREKKESFPLTVTSAQKNPTAFYLCASSRDRGAYSGANVLTFGAGSRLTVL.

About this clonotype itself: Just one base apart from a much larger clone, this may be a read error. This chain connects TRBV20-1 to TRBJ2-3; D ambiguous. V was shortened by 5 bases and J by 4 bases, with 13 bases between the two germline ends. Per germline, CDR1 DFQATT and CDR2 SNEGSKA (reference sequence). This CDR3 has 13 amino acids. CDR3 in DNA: TGCAGTGCTGCCCACGATGGGGCAGATACGCAGTATTTT. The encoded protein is CSAAHDGADTQYF.

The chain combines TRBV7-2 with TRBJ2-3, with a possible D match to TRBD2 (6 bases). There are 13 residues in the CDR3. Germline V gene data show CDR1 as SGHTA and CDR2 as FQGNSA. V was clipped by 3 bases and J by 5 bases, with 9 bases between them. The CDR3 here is CASSFVGGDTQYF. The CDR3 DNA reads TGTGCCAGCAGCTTCGTGGGAGGAGATACGCAGTATTTT.